This T cell receptor (beta chain) was captured by sequencing in a study of T cell responses to AZD1222 COVID-19 vaccine. The overall study: Pooling was applied to second doses at about 4 or about 12 weeks. Study observations and caveats: At 160-218 and 743-854, vaccine-associated CD4 TCRs were dominant, and they spanned spike. After the peak T cell response, and only then, were repertoires sampled. Two AZD1222 doses significantly raised spike-specific TCR breadth and depth over controls.

Profiled with immunoSEQ multiplex PCR; TCRdb holds only in-frame clones, not every one. Among under 150,000 clones listed, approximately 90% were seen once. For this clone: The antigen remains unidentified.

Sequenced material: peripheral blood, taken on day 0 of AZD1222 vaccination. This receptor was taken from an adult in good health.

The CDR3 DNA reads TGTGCCAGCAGCCAATTCCTCCAGGAGACCCAGTACTTC. Its translation is CASSQFLQETQYF. The chain couples TRBV14 to TRBJ2-5; D is undetermined. The ends were cut back, 2 bases at V and 5 bases at J, with 9 bases in the middle. Germline CDR1 is SGHDN and CDR2 is FVKESK. The CDR3 is made up of 13 amino acids.